The 26 T cell receptor delta chains reported below all come from one sample, sequenced in a study of gamma-delta T cells after stem cell transplantation. TCRdb ran CATT on the RT-PCR reads. This sample has approximately 16,000 delta-chain clones, with 9.4% found just once. Sequencing used gamma-delta T cells. These receptors were taken from a human donor. It is not recorded whose cells these are; they may come from a transplant donor.

This clone has a handful of counts. This probably arose from a read error, given a far larger clone one base away. Other nucleotide sequences in the sample specify the same CDR3. The chain has TRDV2 and TRDJ1; 10 bases line up with TRDD3. The CDR3 has 20 amino acids. Germline loops: CDR1 GEAIGNYY, CDR2 EKD. Trimming removed 7 bases from V and 0 bases from J; junction bases left unmatched: 22. The CDR3 protein is CACDPLTGGSSALYTDKLIF. CDR3 coding DNA: TGTGCCTGCGACCCCCTTACTGGGGGATCATCCGCCCTGTACACCGATAAACTCATCTTT.

This clone was detected a few times. Other nucleotide sequences in the sample specify the same CDR3. This chain joins TRDV2 and TRDJ1; tentative D call: TRDD3 (5 bases). There are 21 residues in the CDR3. From germline, CDR1 is GEAIGNYY and CDR2 EKD. V lost 0 bases and J 1 base, leaving 29 bases between the germline ends. As DNA, the CDR3 is TGTGCCTGTGACACCGTTGAGTCACACCTGCGTACTGGCGTACTCACCGATAAACTCATCTTT. Protein sequence: CACDTVESHLRTGVLTDKLIF.

The V gene is TRDV2, the J gene TRDJ3, with 7 nucleotides matching TRDD3. V lost 0 bases, J lost 0 bases, and 16 bases stayed unmatched. CDR3 length equals 22 residues. Looked up from germline, CDR1 is GEAIGNYY and CDR2 is EKD. The CDR3 loop is CACDTVLGNTQRSSWDTRQMFF. Written as DNA, the CDR3 is TGTGCCTGTGACACCGTACTGGGGAATACTCAAAGAAGCTCCTGGGACACCCGACAGATGTTTTTC.

This clone showed up just a few times. The TCRdb record carries a much larger clone's protein, which differs from this DNA's translation at residue 16; a read error is the likely cause, and the protein listed here is the DNA translation. The rearrangement joins TRDV1 to TRDJ1; TRDD3 agrees at 10 bases. Germline lookup yields CDR1 TSWWSYY and CDR2 QGS. The CDR3 covers 20 residues. The CDR3 nucleotides read TGTGCTCTTGGGAATCTTCCTACCTACTGGGGGATCGGAGGTACCGGTAAACTCATCTTT. It yields the protein CALGNLPTYWGIGGTGKLIF.

Comment on this clone: The protein given by TCRdb reflects a much larger clone and differs at residue 18 from this DNA's translation, likely from a read error; the protein shown is the DNA's translation. The V and J genes are TRDV2 and TRDJ1, with 10 bases lining up with TRDD3. CDR1 and CDR2 (germline): GEAIGNYY, EKD. The CDR3 loop spans 20 amino acids. The CDR3 is CACDTVYGGYRGEYTDKPIF. The CDR3 DNA reads as TGTGCCTGTGACACCGTATATGGGGGATACCGTGGGGAGTACACCGATAAACCCATCTTT.

This clone was seen a handful of times. Other DNA variants within this sample encode the same CDR3. This chain uses TRDV2 with TRDJ1; maybe TRDD3 (6 bases). The CDR3 is made up of 18 amino acids. The V end lost 1 base, the J end lost 0 bases, and 20 bases lay between the germline ends. Germline CDR1 GEAIGNYY, CDR2 EKD. The DNA of the CDR3 is TGTGCCTGTGACACTAGACCCGAAAGGGGGAAGTACACCGATAAACTCATCTTT. Protein: CACDTRPERGKYTDKLIF.

This clone has ten or more counts. The V call is TRDV2, the J call TRDJ1; 7 bases agree with TRDD3. CDR3 length equals 15 residues. Trimming removed 0 bases from V and 2 bases from J; junction bases left unmatched: 5. The germline V gene has CDR1 GEAIGNYY and CDR2 EKD. The DNA of the CDR3 is TGTGCCTGTGACACCGGGTGGGGGAGAACCGATAAACTCATCTTT. This translates into CACDTGWGRTDKLIF.

This clone was counted ten times or more. Only one base separates this from a far larger clonotype, so it likely reflects a read error. This same CDR3 is encoded by further DNA sequences in the sample. The CDR3 is CACDTVSGERELIF. In DNA, the CDR3 is TGTGCCTGTGACACCGTGTCGGGGGAGAGGGAACTCATTTTT. This chain connects TRDV2 to TRDJ1; perhaps TRDD3 as D (6 bases). This CDR3 contains 14 residues. Germline V gene data show CDR1 as GEAIGNYY and CDR2 as EKD.

This clone was seen a handful of times. TCRdb shows a much larger clone's protein in place of this DNA's translation, and the two differ at residue 4, likely through a read error; the protein shown is translated from the DNA. The rearrangement joins TRDV2 to TRDJ3; no definite D call. Germline lookup yields CDR1 GEAIGNYY and CDR2 EKD. The CDR3 spans 18 residues. CDR3 amino acids: CACGTATQTSWDTRQMFF. In nucleotides, the CDR3 is TGTGCCTGTGGCACCGCCACGCAAACTTCCTGGGACACCCGACAGATGTTTTTC.

V and J are TRDV2 and TRDJ1, with 9 bases that match TRDD3. Germline lookup yields CDR1 GEAIGNYY and CDR2 EKD. CDR3 length: 17 residues. Trimming removed 2 bases from V and 0 bases from J; junction bases left unmatched: 9. CDR3 region: CACDKLGETMNTDKLIF. CDR3 DNA: TGTGCCTGTGACAAACTGGGGGAGACGATGAACACCGATAAACTCATCTTT.

Note on this clone: Translating this DNA gives a protein that differs at residue 4 from the TCRdb one, which belongs to a much larger clone; a read error is likely, and the protein shown is this translation. The V gene is TRDV2, the J gene TRDJ1; 8 bases are a match to TRDD3. Germline V gene lookup returns CDR1 GEAIGNYY and CDR2 EKD. The CDR3 sequence is 18 residues long. The DNA of the CDR3 is TGTGCCTGTGTCACCGTTTCCCCGGTACTGGGGGACACCGATAAACTCATCTTT. It yields the protein CACVTVSPVLGDTDKLIF.

As to this clone: One end of the junction does not line up with germline, which may come from a read error. This chain joins TRDV3 and TRDJ1; no firm D call. Germline V gene lookup returns CDR1 TVYSNPD and CDR2 GDNSRS (reference sequence). This CDR3 region has 16 residues. The CDR3 loop is CAFVFVVWTDTAKLIF. CDR3 DNA: TGTGCCTTCGTCTTCGTCGTGTGGACGGACACCGCTAAACTCATCTTT.

This clone was observed many times. Translating this DNA gives a protein that differs at residue 10 from the TCRdb one, which belongs to a much larger clone; a read error is likely, and the protein shown is this translation. Other DNA sequences in this sample translate to the same CDR3. J is TRDJ1 and V is TRDV2; 10 bases are shared with TRDD3. The J segment lost 0 bases and the V segment lost 2 bases, leaving 8 bases of the junction unmatched. CDR1 and CDR2 (germline): GEAIGNYY, EKD. This CDR3 region has 17 residues. CDR3 protein: CACDRLGDARYTDKLIF. CDR3 bases: TGTGCCTGTGACAGACTGGGGGATGCGCGGTACACCGATAAACTCATCTTT.

Notes on this clone: With only one base between it and a far larger clone, this is likely a read error. This sample also contains other DNA sequences that code for the same CDR3. The chain recombines TRDV2 with TRDJ1; TRDD3 matches 10 bases. Trimming removed 7 bases from V and 0 bases from J; junction bases left unmatched: 19. Germline V gives CDR1 GEAIGNYY, CDR2 EKD. The CDR3 is 19 amino acids. CDR3 DNA sequence: TGTGCCTGCGTCTCAATAGCTGGGGGATATGAACTGTACACCGATAAACTCATCTTT. Translation gives CACVSIAGGYELYTDKLIF.

A note on this clone: A read error is the likely source, as a far larger clone sits one nucleotide away. Other DNA sequences in the same sample also yield this CDR3. The genes are TRDV2 and TRDJ1; 12 positions match TRDD3. This CDR3 is built from 16 residues. Per the germline V gene, CDR1 is GEAIGNYY and CDR2 is EKD. V lost 0 bases and J lost 8; bases outside the gene matches: 9. CDR3 coding DNA: TGTGCCTGTGACACCGTTCTGGGGGATACGCGCGACAAACTCATCTTT. As protein: CACDTVLGDTRDKLIF.

This clone was observed at least ten times. Distinct nucleotide sequences in the sample also encode this CDR3. The chain has TRDV2 and TRDJ3; the D gene is possibly TRDD3 (6 bases). V shed 1 base and J shed 0 bases, with 12 bases lying between them. The CDR3 sequence is 18 residues long. Germline V gene lookup returns CDR1 GEAIGNYY and CDR2 EKD. The CDR3 DNA reads as TGTGCCTGTGACACTGGGGGCTCTAGCTCCTGGGACACCCGACAGATGTTTTTC. Its protein is CACDTGGSSSWDTRQMFF.

A remark on this clone: One base away lies a much larger clone, so this may be a sequencing read error. Additional DNA sequences in this sample encode the identical CDR3. This chain joins TRDV3 and TRDJ1; 10 nucleotides align to TRDD3. CDR1 TVYSNPD and CDR2 GDNSRS come from the germline V gene (reference sequence). There are 20 residues in the CDR3. The CDR3 here is CAFFPRYNLLLGDYTDKLIF. As DNA, the CDR3 is TGTGCTTTCTTTCCTAGGTACAATCTCTTACTGGGGGATTATACCGATAAACTCATCTTT.

This clone was counted between two and nine times. This may arise from a read error, as a much more abundant clone is one base away. The same CDR3 can be traced to other DNA sequences in this sample. V is TRDV1 and J is TRDJ1; D might be TRDD3 (5 bases). V was cut by 6 bases and J by 8 bases, with 37 bases left in between. CDR1 and CDR2 (germline): TSWWSYY, QGS. The CDR3 contains 20 residues. In nucleotides, the CDR3 is TGTGCTCTTGGAAAGCGCCTGTTCCACGACCTTTACGGGGACATTTTGAAACTCATCTTT. It codes for CALGKRLFHDLYGDILKLIF.

For this clone: TCRdb records a much larger clone's protein for this DNA, with a difference at residue 8 that likely arises from a read error; the protein given is the translation of the DNA. The V call is TRDV1, the J call TRDJ1; D is perhaps TRDD3 (6 bases). The CDR3 contains 19 residues. Trimming left V 2 bases short and J 0 bases short, with 22 bases between. Per the germline V gene, CDR1 is TSWWSYY and CDR2 is QGS. Here the CDR3 DNA reads TGTGCTCTTGGGGAATCCGTCCCTCCCGGGGGACCGTACACCGATAAACTCATCTTT. The encoded protein is CALGESVPPGGPYTDKLIF.

Turning to this clone: The TCRdb protein, from a much larger clone, departs from this DNA's translation at residue 21, likely by read error; the protein shown derives from the DNA. The chain has TRDV1 and TRDJ1; 12 bases line up with TRDD3. The CDR3 covers 24 residues. CDR1 is TSWWSYY and CDR2 is QGS in the germline V gene. The CDR3 loop reads CALGELEAIFLPLGDTRSNDELIF. CDR3 sequence (DNA): TGTGCTCTTGGGGAACTAGAAGCCATATTCCTACCACTGGGGGATACACGGTCCAACGATGAACTCATCTTT.

This clone was seen only a few times. A read error is possible here, since a much larger clone lies one base away. The gene calls are TRDV2 and TRDJ3; the match to TRDD3 covers 11 bases. The CDR3 is 18 residues long. Germline CDR1 is GEAIGNYY and CDR2 is EKD. Germline trimming cut 5 bases from V and 0 bases from J; bases unmatched to any gene: 5. The CDR3 sequence is CACASTGGYSWDTRQMFF. The CDR3 bases are TGTGCCTGTGCCAGTACTGGGGGATACTCCTGGGACACCCGACAGATGTTTTTC.

To note about this clone: A far larger clone is a single base away, which makes a read error likely. Other DNA sequences in this specimen translate into the identical CDR3. This chain joins TRDV2 and TRDJ3, with 8 bases matching TRDD3. V lost 3 bases, J lost 0 bases, and 12 bases stayed unmatched. The CDR3 is 20 residues long. Germline V lookup: CDR1 GEAIGNYY, CDR2 EKD. CDR3 in amino acids: CACDWMVGDSSSWDTRQMFF. CDR3 DNA: TGTGCCTGTGACTGGATGGTGGGGGATTCGAGCTCCTGGGACACCCGACAGATGTTTTTC.

Notes on this clone: Translating this DNA gives a protein that differs at residue 5 from the TCRdb one, which belongs to a much larger clone; a read error is likely, and the protein shown is this translation. V usage is TRDV2 and J usage is TRDJ3, with a weak D call TRDD3 (5 bases). V gave up 1 base and J gave up 0 bases, with 18 bases separating them. This CDR3 region has 20 residues. Germline loops: CDR1 GEAIGNYY, CDR2 EKD. The CDR3 loop is CACDTTEGTLSSWDTRQMFF. The CDR3 DNA reads TGTGCCTGTGACACAACGGAGGGGACTTTAAGCTCCTGGGACACCCGACAGATGTTTTTC.

About this clone: TCRdb's protein for this DNA is that of a much larger clone and differs from the translation at residue 3, likely a read error; the protein shown is the DNA translation. The V call is TRDV2, the J call TRDJ3; 8 bases agree with TRDD3. Germline lookup yields CDR1 GEAIGNYY and CDR2 EKD. The CDR3 runs to 23 residues. CDR3 sequence reads: CASDTAPTGGPNLSSWDTRQMFF. CDR3 coding DNA: TGTGCCAGTGACACCGCGCCTACTGGGGGCCCCAACCTAAGCTCCTGGGACACCCGACAGATGTTTTTC.

With respect to this clone: TCRdb pairs this DNA with a much larger clone's protein that differs at residue 7, likely a read error; the protein shown was translated from the DNA. At the DNA level, this CDR3 is encoded by other sequences in the same sample as well. The CDR3 sequence: CACERVRGDTSSWDTRQMFF. CDR3 coding DNA: TGTGCCTGTGAACGAGTACGGGGGGATACAAGCTCCTGGGACACCCGACAGATGTTTTTC. V gene TRDV2 combines with J gene TRDJ3; 9 positions agree with TRDD3. J was trimmed by 0 bases and V by 4 bases; bases with no gene match: 12. Germline loops: CDR1 GEAIGNYY, CDR2 EKD. The CDR3 sequence is 20 residues long.

This clone was recorded many times. A read error likely explains why the TCRdb protein, taken from a much larger clone, differs from this DNA's translation at residue 3; the protein shown is translated from the DNA. This CDR3 is also generated by other DNA sequences in the sample. The chain is built from TRDV2 and TRDJ1; possible D gene TRDD3, 6 bases. CDR1 and CDR2 from the germline V gene are GEAIGNYY and EKD. CDR3 length equals 17 residues. The CDR3 bases are TGTGCCCGTGACACAGTCGGGGATCTGGCCTACACCGATAAACTCATCTTT. Protein product: CARDTVGDLAYTDKLIF.